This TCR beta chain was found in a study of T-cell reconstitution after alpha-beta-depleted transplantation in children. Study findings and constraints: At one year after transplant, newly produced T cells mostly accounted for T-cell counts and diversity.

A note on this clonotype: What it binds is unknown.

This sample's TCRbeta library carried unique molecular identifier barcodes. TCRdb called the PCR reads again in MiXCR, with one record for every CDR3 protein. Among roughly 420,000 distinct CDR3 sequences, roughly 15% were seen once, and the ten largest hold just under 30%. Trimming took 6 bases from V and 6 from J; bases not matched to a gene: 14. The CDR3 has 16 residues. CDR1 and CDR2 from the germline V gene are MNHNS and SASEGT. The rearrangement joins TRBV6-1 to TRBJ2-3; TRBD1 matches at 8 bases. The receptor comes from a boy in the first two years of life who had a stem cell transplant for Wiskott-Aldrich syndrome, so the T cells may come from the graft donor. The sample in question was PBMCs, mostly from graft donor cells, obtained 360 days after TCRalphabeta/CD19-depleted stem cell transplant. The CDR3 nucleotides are TGTGCCAGCAGATCCAGACAGGGGATTGCGTGGGATACGCAGTATTTT. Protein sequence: CASRSRQGIAWDTQYF.